Below, 20 T cell receptor beta chains from the same sample are listed, as sequenced in a study of cytomegalovirus exposure and HLA in healthy donors. Primers: 60 Vbeta forward and 13 Jbeta reverse. The method was immunoSEQ multiplex PCR; TCRdb's version includes in-frame clones alone and lacks a portion of them. The sample includes roughly 100,000 clones, approximately 80% seen only once; the top ten take approximately 5%. The sequenced sample was PBMCs. Receptors were obtained from a woman in her thirties or forties in good health and CMV-seronegative.

This chain joins TRBV5-1 and TRBJ1-1; D is perhaps TRBD1 (5 bases). This CDR3 has 15 amino acids. V lost 2 bases and J 2 bases, leaving 13 bases between the germline ends. Looked up from germline, CDR1 is SGHRS and CDR2 is YFSETQ. The CDR3 reads CASSFSGTPNTEAFF. In DNA, the CDR3 is TGCGCCAGCAGCTTTTCCGGGACTCCTAACACTGAAGCTTTCTTT. Supplemented by reference TRBV5-1 and TRBJ1-1, the full variable domain reads KAGVTQTPRYLIKTRGQQVTLSCSPISGHRSVSWYQQTPGQGLQFLFEYFSETQRNKGNFPGRFSGRQFSNSRSEMNVSTLELGDSALYLCASSFSGTPNTEAFFGQGTRLTVV.

The chain couples TRBV4-3 to TRBJ1-1; weak D call: TRBD1 (5 bases). V lost 1 base to trimming and J lost 6 bases, with 27 bases between them. CDR3 size: 19 residues. Germline V gene lookup returns CDR1 LGHNA and CDR2 YSLEER. The CDR3 loop is CASSQGVIGAAGGAAEAFF. CDR3 nucleotide sequence: TGCGCCAGCAGCCAAGGGGTGATAGGGGCAGCGGGGGGTGCCGCTGAAGCTTTCTTT.

This clone has just a few counts. The chain recombines TRBV30 with TRBJ2-5; D might be TRBD1 (6 bases). Trimming removed 8 bases at V and 5 bases at J, with 21 bases between. The CDR3 runs 14 residues. Germline lookup yields CDR1 GTSNPN and CDR2 SVGIG (reference sequence). CDR3 protein: CAATVASTGETQYF. The CDR3 coding sequence is TGTGCCGCAACGGTGGCCAGTACAGGGGAGACCCAGTACTTC.

To note about this clone: This CDR3 fails to terminate in the conserved phenylalanine or tryptophan, so it likely reflects a read error. V usage is TRBV5-8 and J usage is TRBJ1-5, with D perhaps matching TRBD1 (5 bases). CDR3 length: 14 residues. Germline V gene sequence: CDR1 SGHTS, CDR2 YDEGEE. With 5 bases removed from V and 7 bases from J, the gap between germline ends came to 16 bases. The CDR3 region is CASRPQSGWQPQHV. CDR3 DNA sequence: TGTGCCAGCAGACCCCAGTCAGGGTGGCAGCCCCAGCATGTC.

The chain combines TRBV10-1 with TRBJ2-7; 9 bases are a match to TRBD1. CDR1 is WNHNN and CDR2 is SYGVQD in the germline V gene (reference sequence). The V and J ends lost 4 bases and 2 bases, in that order; junction bases with no gene match: 0. The CDR3 spans 13 residues. CDR3 in amino acids: CASSGDRAYEQYF. The CDR3 DNA reads as TGCGCCAGCAGTGGGGACAGGGCCTACGAGCAGTACTTC.

This clone was seen only once. V is TRBV5-6 and J is TRBJ1-1, with no clear D. Trimming stripped 1 base from V and 0 bases from J, with 10 bases between. The length of the CDR3 is 15 residues. Germline CDR1 is SGHDT and CDR2 is YYEEEE. CDR3 nucleotides: TGTGCCAGCAGCTTGTATTTAGCATTGAACACTGAAGCTTTCTTT. This codes for CASSLYLALNTEAFF.

The rearrangement links TRBV27 to TRBJ1-6; D remains unclear. Trimming removed 8 bases at V and 4 bases at J, with 12 bases between. The CDR3 is made up of 14 amino acids. Germline-derived CDR1 and CDR2 are MNHEY and SMNVEV (reference sequence). DNA of the CDR3: TGTGCCAGCCGGTCCCCGGGTTATAATTCACCCCTCCACTTT. Its protein product is CASRSPGYNSPLHF.

The V call is TRBV4-1, the J call TRBJ2-7; 9 nucleotides align to TRBD1. Germline-derived CDR1 and CDR2 are MGHRA and YSYEKL. The V gene end was trimmed by 3 bases and the J gene end by 6 bases; junction bases not matched to a gene: 9. This CDR3 region has 15 residues. The CDR3 here is CASSQEGQGGSEQYF. For the CDR3, the DNA is TGCGCCAGCAGCCAGGAGGGACAGGGAGGTAGCGAGCAGTACTTC.

The V gene is TRBV2, the J gene TRBJ2-5, with 8 bases that match TRBD2. The germline V gene encodes CDR1 SNHLY and CDR2 FYNNEI. J was trimmed by 2 bases and V by 8 bases; bases with no gene match: 13. The CDR3 length is 16 residues. CDR3 protein: CASRFWVAGKQETQYF. CDR3 nucleotide sequence: TGTGCCAGCCGGTTTTGGGTAGCGGGGAAACAAGAGACCCAGTACTTC.

CDR3 DNA sequence: TGTGCCAGCAGCGTCTCGGGACAGGGGAGAGGGACCCAGTACTTC. Translated, it gives CASSVSGQGRGTQYF. The chain recombines TRBV11-2 with TRBJ2-5; 10 bases are a match to TRBD1. The V gene's germline CDR1 is SGHAT and CDR2 FQNNGV. This CDR3 is built from 15 residues. The junction had 10 bases not matched to a gene; V was cut back by 5 bases and J by 7 bases.

The chain uses TRBV9 and TRBJ2-1; possible D gene TRBD2, 5 bases. This CDR3 spans 14 amino acids. Per germline, CDR1 SGDLS and CDR2 YYNGEE. Trimming stripped 1 base from V and 4 bases from J, with 9 bases between. The CDR3 nucleotides are TGTGCCAGCAGCGTACTCGGGGAGTACAATGAGCAGTTCTTC. As protein: CASSVLGEYNEQFF.

The chain carries TRBV2 and TRBJ1-6; D not resolved. This CDR3 contains 14 residues. CDR1 and CDR2 from the germline V gene are SNHLY and FYNNEI. V lost 6 bases and J 7 bases, leaving 13 bases between the germline ends. CDR3 coding DNA: TGTGCCAGCAGCGCGGTCGGGGAAAATTCACCCCTCCACTTT. Protein: CASSAVGENSPLHF.

The rearrangement links TRBV11-2 to TRBJ2-1, with 13 bases identical to TRBD2. V dropped 3 bases and J dropped 8; count of bases not matched to a gene: 13. Germline V lookup: CDR1 SGHAT, CDR2 FQNNGV. CDR3 length: 18 residues. The CDR3 nucleotides are TGTGCCAGCAGCTTCGGGACTAGCGGGGTCAACGGTATAGATGAGCAGTTCTTC. Translating gives CASSFGTSGVNGIDEQFF.

The rearrangement uses TRBV7-3 and TRBJ2-2; D possibly corresponds to TRBD1 (5 bases). CDR1 is SGHTA and CDR2 is FQGTGA in the germline V gene. V was trimmed by 2 bases and J by 4 bases, leaving 8 bases between them. The CDR3 has 14 residues. The CDR3 spells CASSLGHTTGELFF. CDR3 nucleotide sequence: TGTGCCAGCAGCTTAGGACACACCACCGGGGAGCTGTTTTTT.

The V call is TRBV28, the J call TRBJ2-7, with a tentative D call TRBD2 (6 bases). The CDR3 is 13 amino acids. Germline CDR1 and CDR2: MDHEN and SYDVKM. The V end was cut by 10 bases, the J end by 4 bases, with 17 bases between. CDR3 residues: CAIGGALFYEQYF. DNA of the CDR3: TGTGCCATTGGAGGGGCCTTATTTTACGAGCAGTACTTC. The entire variable domain, with the rest obtained from reference TRBV28 and TRBJ2-7, is as follows: DVKVTQSSRYLVKRTGEKVFLECVQDMDHENMFWYRQDPGLGLRLIYFSYDVKMKEKGDIPEGYSVSREKKERFSLILESASTNQTSMYLCAIGGALFYEQYFGPGTRLTVT.

This clone was detected only a few times. The rearrangement joins TRBV11-2 to TRBJ2-3; weak D call: TRBD2 (5 bases). The germline V gene has CDR1 SGHAT and CDR2 FQNNGV. This CDR3 is 15 amino acids long. With 5 bases removed from V and 3 bases from J, the gap between germline ends came to 15 bases. Here the CDR3 DNA reads TGTGCCAGCAGCCCGGACTCGGAAATTACAGATACGCAGTATTTT. Its translation is CASSPDSEITDTQYF.

The chain couples TRBV27 to TRBJ1-1; the D is unclear. The ends were cut back, 3 bases at V and 7 bases at J, with 15 bases in the middle. CDR1 MNHEY and CDR2 SMNVEV come from the germline V gene (reference sequence). This CDR3 is built from 14 residues. CDR3 protein: CASSFGEEPGEAFF. The DNA of the CDR3 is TGTGCCAGCAGTTTCGGGGAAGAACCCGGTGAAGCTTTCTTT.

The gene calls are TRBV18 and TRBJ1-1, with 11 bases fitting TRBD1. CDR3 length: 14 amino acids. Losses at the gene ends were 9 bases for V and 6 bases for J; bases not matched to a gene: 9. Germline V lookup: CDR1 KGHSH, CDR2 LQKENI. DNA of the CDR3: TGTGCCAGTGGACCTAGGACAGGGGGCCCTGAAGCTTTCTTT. As protein: CASGPRTGGPEAFF.

V and J are TRBV6-5 and TRBJ1-2; perhaps TRBD1 as D (5 bases). The germline CDR1 and CDR2 sequences are MNHEY and SVGAGI. CDR3 length equals 12 residues. V lost 2 bases and J 14 bases, leaving 15 bases between the germline ends. As DNA, the CDR3 is TGTGCCAGCAGTTACGGGGGGGATCTACAAACCTTC. Its protein product is CASSYGGDLQTF.

The chain couples TRBV7-2 to TRBJ2-3; D may be TRBD1 (5 bases). CDR3 length equals 16 residues. V lost 2 bases and J 2 bases, leaving 14 bases between the germline ends. Germline V gives CDR1 SGHTA, CDR2 FQGNSA. The CDR3 bases are TGTGCCAGCAGCTTAAGAACAGGCAGAACCACAGATACGCAGTATTTT. Residues: CASSLRTGRTTDTQYF.